Sequencing of this T cell receptor beta chain was carried out in a study of blood T cell repertoires in COVID-19. This clone was seen just once. Sequencing was performed with immunoSEQ multiplex PCR; in TCRdb, only in-frame clones are kept and a portion is missing. The sample shows about 130,000 clones, 86% of them seen only once. V was pared by 7 bases and J by 5 bases, with 15 bases of the junction left unmatched. From germline, CDR1 is LNHDA and CDR2 SQIVND (reference sequence). The CDR3 is made up of 16 amino acids. The clonotype was recovered from a human donor in a cohort sampled during active COVID-19. The material sequenced was peripheral blood. The chain has TRBV19 and TRBJ2-7, with 9 nucleotides matching TRBD1. CDR3 residues: CASTIRSGTGQDEQYF. CDR3 nucleotide sequence: TGTGCCAGTACCATTCGGAGTGGGACAGGGCAGGACGAGCAGTACTTC.